The TCR beta chain under discussion was sequenced for a study of T cell repertoires in cytomegalovirus infection. Study details: Indications of both CMV infection and matching HLA type were provided by public TCR beta signatures.

In its sample, this clonotype was seen many times. TCRdb used MiXCR to reprocess the reads, holding one entry per CDR3 protein. The sample lists about 300,000 distinct CDR3 sequences; approximately 8.9% were seen once. Germline lookup yields CDR1 MGHRA and CDR2 YSYEKL. The CDR3 runs 17 residues. V was trimmed by 0 bases and J by 3 bases, leaving 16 bases between them. The sequence was obtained from a human donor in good health (CMV status not recorded). Some clones in this sample may be carry-over from other donors' samples. The genes are TRBV4-1 and TRBJ2-3; weak D call: TRBD2 (6 bases). Sequenced sample: PBMCs. The CDR3 is CASSQDPWPSVTDTQYF. DNA for the CDR3: TGCGCCAGCAGCCAAGATCCGTGGCCTAGCGTAACAGATACGCAGTATTTT.